This TCR beta chain originates from a study of STAT3 mutations in large granular lymphocyte leukemia. Study details: 40% of treated T-LGLL patients showed hematologic response to immunosuppression. Notes on the study in general: Some patients had dominant TCR clones larger than their STAT3 mutant burden. Every T-LGLL patient had at least one immunodominant TCRbeta clonotype. No sample exists from the first appearance of each clone. All newly emerging clones after therapy were STAT3 wild type.

This clone was detected only a few times. Its antigen is currently unknown. Clones were read by immunoSEQ multiplex PCR, and TCRdb kept only the in-frame ones, dropping some. The sample yields approximately 25,000 clones, roughly 93% seen once. The germline CDR1 and CDR2 sequences are SEHNR and FQNEAQ (reference sequence). V lost 5 bases and J lost 1; bases outside the gene matches: 16. The CDR3 is 18 amino acids. This receptor was obtained from a man in his forties or fifties with T-cell large granular lymphocyte leukemia. Some clones in this sample may be carry-over from other donors' samples. This chain links TRBV7-9 with TRBJ2-7, with 8 positions matching TRBD1. Material for sequencing was peripheral blood mononuclear cells. The CDR3 region has the DNA TGTGCCAGCAGCCCCTCTACCCTGGGGACAGGACGGTCCTACGAGCAGTACTTC. Translation: CASSPSTLGTGRSYEQYF. The entire variable domain, with the rest obtained from reference TRBV7-9 and TRBJ2-7, is as follows: DTGVSQNPRHKITKRGQNVTFRCDPISEHNRLYWYRQTLGQGPEFLTYFQNEAQLEKSRLLSDRFSAERPKGSFSTLEIQRTEQGDSAMYLCASSPSTLGTGRSYEQYFGPGTRLTVT.